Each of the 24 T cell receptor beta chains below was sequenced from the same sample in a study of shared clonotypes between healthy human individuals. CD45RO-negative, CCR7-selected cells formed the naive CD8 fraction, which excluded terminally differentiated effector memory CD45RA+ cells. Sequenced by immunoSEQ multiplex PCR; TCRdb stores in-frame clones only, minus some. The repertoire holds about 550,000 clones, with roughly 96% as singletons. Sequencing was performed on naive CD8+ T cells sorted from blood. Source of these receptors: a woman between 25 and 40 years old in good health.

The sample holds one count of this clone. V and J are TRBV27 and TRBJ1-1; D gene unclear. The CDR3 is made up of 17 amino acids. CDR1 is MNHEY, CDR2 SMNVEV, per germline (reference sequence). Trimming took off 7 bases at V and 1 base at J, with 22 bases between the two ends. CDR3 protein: CASTHHPGSESNTEAFF. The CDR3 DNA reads TGTGCCAGCACCCATCACCCCGGGAGCGAGTCGAACACTGAAGCTTTCTTT.

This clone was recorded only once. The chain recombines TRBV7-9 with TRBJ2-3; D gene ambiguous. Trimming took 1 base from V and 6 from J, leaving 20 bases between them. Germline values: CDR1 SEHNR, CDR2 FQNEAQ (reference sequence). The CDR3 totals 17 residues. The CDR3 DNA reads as TGTGCCAGCAGCTTAGGTCTTGCAATCCTTGCTACGGATACGCAGTATTTT. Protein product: CASSLGLAILATDTQYF.

Here the CDR3 DNA reads TGTGCCAGCAGACCTCCGGACGCTTCCACCGGGGAGCTGTTTTTT. Translated, it gives CASRPPDASTGELFF. This rearrangement joins TRBV2 to TRBJ2-2; no clear D. CDR1 SNHLY and CDR2 FYNNEI come from the germline V gene. The CDR3 has 15 amino acids. The ends were cut back, 6 bases at V and 4 bases at J, with 15 bases in the middle.

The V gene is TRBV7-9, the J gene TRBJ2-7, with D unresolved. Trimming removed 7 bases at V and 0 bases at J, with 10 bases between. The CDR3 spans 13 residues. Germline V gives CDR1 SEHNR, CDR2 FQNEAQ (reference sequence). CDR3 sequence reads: CASIAPSSYEQYF. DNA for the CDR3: TGTGCCAGCATCGCACCTAGCTCCTACGAGCAGTACTTC.

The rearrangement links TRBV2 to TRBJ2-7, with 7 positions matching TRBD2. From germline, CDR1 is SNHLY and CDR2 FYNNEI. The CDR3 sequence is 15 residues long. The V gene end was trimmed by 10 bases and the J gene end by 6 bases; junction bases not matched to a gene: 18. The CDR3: CATLSNRDYRSEQYF. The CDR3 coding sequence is TGTGCCACTCTCTCTAACCGGGACTACCGGAGCGAGCAGTACTTC.

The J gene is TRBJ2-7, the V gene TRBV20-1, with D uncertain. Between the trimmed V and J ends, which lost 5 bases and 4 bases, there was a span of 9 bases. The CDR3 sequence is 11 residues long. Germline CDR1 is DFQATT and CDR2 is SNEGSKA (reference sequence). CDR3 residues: CSAYQVYEQYF. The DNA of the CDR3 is TGCAGTGCTTATCAGGTTTACGAGCAGTACTTC.

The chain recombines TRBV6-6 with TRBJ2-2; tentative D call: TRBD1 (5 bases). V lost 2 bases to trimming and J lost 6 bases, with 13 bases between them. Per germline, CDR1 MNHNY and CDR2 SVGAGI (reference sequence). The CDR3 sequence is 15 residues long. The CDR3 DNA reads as TGTGCCAGCAGTTACCTAGGGGAAGTCTCCGGGGAGCTGTTTTTT. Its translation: CASSYLGEVSGELFF.

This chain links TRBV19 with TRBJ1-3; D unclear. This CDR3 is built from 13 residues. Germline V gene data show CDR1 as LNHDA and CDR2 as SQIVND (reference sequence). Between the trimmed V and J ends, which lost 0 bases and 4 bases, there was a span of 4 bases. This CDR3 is CASSIDTGNTIYF. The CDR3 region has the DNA TGTGCCAGTAGTATAGACACGGGAAACACCATATATTTT.

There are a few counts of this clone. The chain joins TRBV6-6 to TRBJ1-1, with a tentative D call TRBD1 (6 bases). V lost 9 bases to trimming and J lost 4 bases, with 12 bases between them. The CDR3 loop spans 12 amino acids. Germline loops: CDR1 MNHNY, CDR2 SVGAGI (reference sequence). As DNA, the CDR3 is TGTGCCAGTGGGGGCGCGGTCACTGAAGCTTTCTTT. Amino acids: CASGGAVTEAFF.

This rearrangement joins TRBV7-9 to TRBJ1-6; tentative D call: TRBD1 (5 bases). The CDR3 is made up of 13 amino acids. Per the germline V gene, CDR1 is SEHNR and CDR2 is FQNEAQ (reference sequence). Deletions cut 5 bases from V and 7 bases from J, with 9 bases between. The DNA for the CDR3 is TGTGCCAGCAGCCAGACAGAGAATTCACCCCTCCACTTT. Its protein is CASSQTENSPLHF. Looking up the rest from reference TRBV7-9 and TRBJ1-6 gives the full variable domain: DTGVSQNPRHKITKRGQNVTFRCDPISEHNRLYWYRQTLGQGPEFLTYFQNEAQLEKSRLLSDRFSAERPKGSFSTLEIQRTEQGDSAMYLCASSQTENSPLHFGNGTRLTVT.

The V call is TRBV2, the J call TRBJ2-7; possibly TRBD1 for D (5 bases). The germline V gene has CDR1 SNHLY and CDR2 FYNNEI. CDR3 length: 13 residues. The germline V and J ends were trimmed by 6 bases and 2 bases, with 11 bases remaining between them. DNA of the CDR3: TGTGCCAGCAGGGACATACAAACCTACGAGCAGTACTTC. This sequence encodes CASRDIQTYEQYF.

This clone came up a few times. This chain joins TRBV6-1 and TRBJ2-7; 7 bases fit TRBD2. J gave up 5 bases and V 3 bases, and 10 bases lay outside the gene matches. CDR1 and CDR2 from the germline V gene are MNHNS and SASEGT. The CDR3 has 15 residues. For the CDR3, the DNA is TGTGCCAGCAGTGATCCGGCAAGCGGGATCAACGAGCAGTACTTC. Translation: CASSDPASGINEQYF.

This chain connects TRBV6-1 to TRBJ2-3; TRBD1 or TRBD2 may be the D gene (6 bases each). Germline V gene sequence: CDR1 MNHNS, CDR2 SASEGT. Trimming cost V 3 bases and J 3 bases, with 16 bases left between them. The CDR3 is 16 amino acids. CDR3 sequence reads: CASSDRGRRGTDTQYF. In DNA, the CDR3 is TGTGCCAGCAGTGATCGGGGGAGAAGGGGGACAGATACGCAGTATTTT.

In nucleotides, the CDR3 is TGTGCCAGCAGCTTAGGGGCAGGGGGGAACAATGAGCAGTTCTTC. Protein: CASSLGAGGNNEQFF. The V call is TRBV13, the J call TRBJ2-1; a possible D gene is TRBD1 (7 bases). The CDR3 extends over 15 amino acids. V dropped 0 bases and J dropped 5 bases, with 11 bases sitting between them. Germline CDR1 reads PRHDT; CDR2 reads FYEKMQ (reference sequence).

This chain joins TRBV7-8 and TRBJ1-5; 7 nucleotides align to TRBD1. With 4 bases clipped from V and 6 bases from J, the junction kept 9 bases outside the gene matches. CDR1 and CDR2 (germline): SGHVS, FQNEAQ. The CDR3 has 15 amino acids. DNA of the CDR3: TGTGCCAGCAGCTGGACAGGACCGGCGGTTCAGCCCCAGCATTTT. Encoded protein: CASSWTGPAVQPQHF.

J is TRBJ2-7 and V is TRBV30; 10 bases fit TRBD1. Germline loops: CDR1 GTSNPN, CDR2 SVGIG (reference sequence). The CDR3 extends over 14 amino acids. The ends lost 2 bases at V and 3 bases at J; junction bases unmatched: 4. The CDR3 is CAWSLGTGDYEQYF. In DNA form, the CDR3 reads TGTGCCTGGAGTTTGGGGACAGGGGACTACGAGCAGTACTTC.

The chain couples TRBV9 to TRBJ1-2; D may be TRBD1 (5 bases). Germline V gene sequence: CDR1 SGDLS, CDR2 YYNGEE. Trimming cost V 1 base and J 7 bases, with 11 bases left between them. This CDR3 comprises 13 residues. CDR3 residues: CASSVQGWAGYTF. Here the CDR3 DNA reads TGTGCCAGCAGCGTACAGGGATGGGCTGGCTACACCTTC.

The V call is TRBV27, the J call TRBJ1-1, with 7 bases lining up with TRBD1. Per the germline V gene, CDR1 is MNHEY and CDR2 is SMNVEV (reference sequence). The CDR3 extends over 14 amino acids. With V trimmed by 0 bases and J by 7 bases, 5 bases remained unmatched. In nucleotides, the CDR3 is TGTGCCAGCAGTTTATCGCAGGGGGGCTTTGAAGCTTTCTTT. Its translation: CASSLSQGGFEAFF.

The CDR3, as DNA: TGTGCCAGTAGTACCCCATCGGGGGAGGGCCTTTACAATGAGCAGTTCTTC. Translating gives CASSTPSGEGLYNEQFF. The V gene is TRBV19, the J gene TRBJ2-1; TRBD2 agrees at 7 bases. CDR1 is LNHDA and CDR2 is SQIVND in the germline V gene (reference sequence). The CDR3 totals 17 residues. The V and J ends lost 4 bases and 4 bases, in that order; junction bases with no gene match: 13.

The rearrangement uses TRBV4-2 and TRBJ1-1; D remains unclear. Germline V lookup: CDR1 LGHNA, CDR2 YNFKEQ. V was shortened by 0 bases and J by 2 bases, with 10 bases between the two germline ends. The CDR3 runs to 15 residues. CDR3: CASSQDPGLNTEAFF. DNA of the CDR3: TGTGCCAGCAGCCAAGACCCCGGACTAAACACTGAAGCTTTCTTT.

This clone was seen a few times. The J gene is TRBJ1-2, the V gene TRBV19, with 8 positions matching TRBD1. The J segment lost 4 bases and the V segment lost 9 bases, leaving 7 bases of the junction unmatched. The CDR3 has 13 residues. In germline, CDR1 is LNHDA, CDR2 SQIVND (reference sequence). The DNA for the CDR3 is TGTGCCAGCGAACAGGGGGTTGGCTATGGCTACACCTTC. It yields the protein CASEQGVGYGYTF.

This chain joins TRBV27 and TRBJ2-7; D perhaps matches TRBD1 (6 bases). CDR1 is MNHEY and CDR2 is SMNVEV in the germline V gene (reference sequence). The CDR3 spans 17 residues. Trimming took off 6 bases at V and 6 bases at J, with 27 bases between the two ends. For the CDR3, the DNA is TGTGCCAGCAGCCTTACGGTATCAGGGGCTTGGAAGGGCGAGCAGTACTTC. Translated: CASSLTVSGAWKGEQYF.

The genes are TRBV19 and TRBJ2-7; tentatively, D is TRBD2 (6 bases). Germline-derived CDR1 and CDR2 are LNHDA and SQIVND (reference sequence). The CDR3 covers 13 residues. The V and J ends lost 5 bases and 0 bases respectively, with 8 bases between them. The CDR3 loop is CASSASVSYEQYF. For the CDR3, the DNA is TGTGCCAGTAGTGCTAGCGTCTCCTACGAGCAGTACTTC.

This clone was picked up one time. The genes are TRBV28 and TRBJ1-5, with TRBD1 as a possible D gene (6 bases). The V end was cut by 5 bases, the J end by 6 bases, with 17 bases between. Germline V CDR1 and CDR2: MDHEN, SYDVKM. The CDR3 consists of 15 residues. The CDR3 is CASSPGDWEGQPQHF. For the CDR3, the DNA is TGTGCCAGCAGTCCAGGGGACTGGGAAGGTCAGCCCCAGCATTTT.